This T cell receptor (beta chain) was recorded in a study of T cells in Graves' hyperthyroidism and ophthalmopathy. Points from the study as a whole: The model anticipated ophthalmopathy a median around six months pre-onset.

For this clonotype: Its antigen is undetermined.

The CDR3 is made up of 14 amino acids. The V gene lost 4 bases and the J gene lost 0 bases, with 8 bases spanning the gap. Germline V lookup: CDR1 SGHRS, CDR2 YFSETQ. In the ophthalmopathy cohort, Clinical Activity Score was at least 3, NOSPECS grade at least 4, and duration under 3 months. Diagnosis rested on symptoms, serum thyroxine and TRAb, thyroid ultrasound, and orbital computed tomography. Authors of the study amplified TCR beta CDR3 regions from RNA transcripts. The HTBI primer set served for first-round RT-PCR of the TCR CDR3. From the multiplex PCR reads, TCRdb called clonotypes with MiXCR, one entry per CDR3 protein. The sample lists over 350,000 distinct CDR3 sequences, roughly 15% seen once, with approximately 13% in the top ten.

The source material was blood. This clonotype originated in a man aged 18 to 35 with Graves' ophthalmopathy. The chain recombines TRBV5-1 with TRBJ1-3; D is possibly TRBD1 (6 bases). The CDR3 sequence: CASSTTGSGNTIYF. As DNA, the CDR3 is TGCGCCAGCAGCACGACAGGCTCTGGAAACACCATATATTTT. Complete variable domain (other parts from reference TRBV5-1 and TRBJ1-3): KAGVTQTPRYLIKTRGQQVTLSCSPISGHRSVSWYQQTPGQGLQFLFEYFSETQRNKGNFPGRFSGRQFSNSRSEMNVSTLELGDSALYLCASSTTGSGNTIYFGEGSWLTVV.